Below, 14 T cell receptor beta chains from the same sample are listed, as sequenced in a study of beta chain features in type 1 diabetes. As every portion of the isolated RNA was reverse transcribed, the sequencing read expressed TCRB transcripts. Here immunoSEQ multiplex PCR was the method, and the copy in TCRdb shows in-frame clones only, minus some. The data contain about 230,000 clones, around 10% of them singletons. The sequenced sample was naive CD4+ T cells from blood. The receptors were gathered from a woman under 30 in good health.

This clone was picked up a small number of times. This chain joins TRBV5-1 and TRBJ1-1; D possibly corresponds to TRBD1 (5 bases). The germline gives CDR1 SGHRS, CDR2 YFSETQ. V was cut by 3 bases and J by 6 bases, with 12 bases left in between. This CDR3 comprises 13 residues. The CDR3 DNA reads as TGCGCCAGCAGCTCTCAGGGAAAGGCTGAAGCTTTCTTT. It is translated as CASSSQGKAEAFF.

The chain couples TRBV5-1 to TRBJ1-1; possible D gene TRBD1, 6 bases. There are 15 residues in the CDR3. Germline CDR1 and CDR2: SGHRS and YFSETQ. Trimming stripped 3 bases from V and 5 bases from J, with 17 bases between. Written as DNA, the CDR3 is TGCGCCAGCAGCTCGGATACGGACAGTTGGACTGAAGCTTTCTTT. Protein: CASSSDTDSWTEAFF. The entire variable domain, with the rest obtained from reference TRBV5-1 and TRBJ1-1, is as follows: KAGVTQTPRYLIKTRGQQVTLSCSPISGHRSVSWYQQTPGQGLQFLFEYFSETQRNKGNFPGRFSGRQFSNSRSEMNVSTLELGDSALYLCASSSDTDSWTEAFFGQGTRLTVV.

The rearrangement links TRBV25-1 to TRBJ2-7; 10 bases align to TRBD1. Germline assignment: CDR1 MGHDK and CDR2 SYGVNS. This CDR3 spans 15 amino acids. Trimming at V came to 3 bases and at J to 7 bases, leaving 9 bases not matched to a gene. The CDR3 loop reads CASSDPGTGDLEQYF. CDR3 bases: TGTGCCAGCAGTGATCCCGGGACAGGGGATTTGGAGCAGTACTTC.

This chain uses TRBV5-6 with TRBJ2-5; D is perhaps TRBD2 (6 bases). The CDR3 sequence is 15 residues long. The V and J ends lost 4 bases and 0 bases respectively, with 13 bases between them. Germline values: CDR1 SGHDT, CDR2 YYEEEE. In DNA form, the CDR3 reads TGTGCCAGCAGCGGACCGGGACTTGACCAAGAGACCCAGTACTTC. This codes for CASSGPGLDQETQYF.

This clone was counted between two and nine times. The gene calls are TRBV30 and TRBJ1-4; 10 positions agree with TRBD1. The ends lost 5 bases at V and 7 bases at J; junction bases unmatched: 1. The length of the CDR3 is 12 residues. Germline CDR1 reads GTSNPN; CDR2 reads SVGIG (reference sequence). The CDR3 nucleotides are TGTGCCTGGGACAGGGGGCGTGAAAAACTGTTTTTT. Translation: CAWDRGREKLFF.

The rearrangement joins TRBV30 to TRBJ1-1; 8 nucleotides agree with TRBD1. The CDR3 runs to 14 residues. V shed 2 bases and J 6 bases; nucleotides not matched to a gene: 8. Germline CDR1 GTSNPN, CDR2 SVGIG (reference sequence). The CDR3 coding sequence is TGTGCCTGGAGTCTCGGACAGGGCGGCCCTGAAGCTTTCTTT. This encodes CAWSLGQGGPEAFF.

The CDR3 coding sequence is TGTGCCAGCAGCTTGCAGGGTATGAACACTGAAGCTTTCTTT. Translation gives CASSLQGMNTEAFF. The chain is built from TRBV5-4 and TRBJ1-1; TRBD1 is a possible D gene (5 bases). V lost 1 base to trimming and J lost 0 bases, with 7 bases between them. CDR3 length: 14 amino acids. Looked up from germline, CDR1 is SGHNT and CDR2 is YYREEE (reference sequence).

This clone was seen only a few times. The rearrangement links TRBV27 to TRBJ1-2; D not certain. Trimming removed 2 bases from V and 7 bases from J, with 14 bases in between. The CDR3 is made up of 14 amino acids. Germline lookup yields CDR1 MNHEY and CDR2 SMNVEV (reference sequence). In DNA, the CDR3 is TGTGCCAGCAGTTTAAGTCCGGGATTGGGTGGCTACACCTTC. Its protein is CASSLSPGLGGYTF.

This sequence joins TRBV12-5 and TRBJ1-3; D is uncertain. With 9 bases removed from V and 6 bases from J, the gap between germline ends came to 9 bases. Germline assignment: CDR1 LGHNT and CDR2 FRNRAP. The CDR3 is made up of 11 amino acids. The CDR3 loop reads CASGIINTIYF. In nucleotides, the CDR3 is TGTGCTAGCGGTATCATAAACACCATATATTTT.

This clone was picked up a small number of times. The CDR3: CASSESTSGGYEQYF. CDR3 nucleotides: TGTGCCAGCAGTGAATCGACTAGCGGTGGTTACGAGCAGTACTTC. The chain carries TRBV2 and TRBJ2-7; TRBD2 matches 9 bases. CDR1 SNHLY and CDR2 FYNNEI come from the germline V gene. Germline trimming cut 2 bases from V and 4 bases from J; bases unmatched to any gene: 6. This CDR3 region has 15 residues. The complete variable domain, with remaining parts taken from reference TRBV2 and TRBJ2-7, reads EPEVTQTPSHQVTQMGQEVILRCVPISNHLYFYWYRQILGQKVEFLVSFYNNEISEKSEIFDDQFSVERPDGSNFTLKIRSTKLEDSAMYFCASSESTSGGYEQYFGPGTRLTVT.

The rearrangement uses TRBV4-2 and TRBJ2-2; 9 nucleotides line up with TRBD2. J was trimmed by 6 bases and V by 9 bases; bases with no gene match: 8. This CDR3 is built from 14 residues. Germline V gives CDR1 LGHNA, CDR2 YNFKEQ. In DNA, the CDR3 is TGTGCCAGTGCGCGGGAGGGCTCTCCCGGGGAGCTGTTTTTT. Protein product: CASAREGSPGELFF.

The chain recombines TRBV10-2 with TRBJ2-5; 8 nucleotides match TRBD2. The length of the CDR3 is 13 residues. The germline V gene has CDR1 WSHSY and CDR2 SAAADI. V shed 8 bases, J shed 3 bases, and the junction held 5 bases outside the gene matches. CDR3 coding DNA: TGCGCCAGCGGTAGCGGGAATAAAGAGACCCAGTACTTC. Its translation is CASGSGNKETQYF.

This clone has more than one count but fewer than ten. For the CDR3, the DNA is TGTGCCAGCACTCCAAGGGGAACGAACAATCAGCCCCAGCATTTT. This sequence encodes CASTPRGTNNQPQHF. The chain employs TRBV27 and TRBJ1-5; tentatively, D is TRBD1 (5 bases). Germline V CDR1 and CDR2: MNHEY, SMNVEV (reference sequence). V shed 7 bases and J shed 3 bases, with 16 bases lying between them. This CDR3 is 15 amino acids long.

This clone was seen only a few times. The gene calls are TRBV11-2 and TRBJ2-7; 8 bases align to TRBD2. The CDR3 runs 15 residues. Germline V gene sequence: CDR1 SGHAT, CDR2 FQNNGV. V gave up 5 bases and J gave up 3 bases; unmatched junction bases: 9. The CDR3 is CASSRTDGTSYEQYF. The CDR3 nucleotides read TGTGCCAGCAGCCGTACCGACGGGACTAGCTACGAGCAGTACTTC. The full variable domain, with the rest looked up from reference TRBV11-2 and TRBJ2-7, is EAGVAQSPRYKIIEKRQSVAFWCNPISGHATLYWYQQILGQGPKLLIQFQNNGVVDDSQLPKDRFSAERLKGVDSTLKIQPAKLEDSAVYLCASSRTDGTSYEQYFGPGTRLTVT.